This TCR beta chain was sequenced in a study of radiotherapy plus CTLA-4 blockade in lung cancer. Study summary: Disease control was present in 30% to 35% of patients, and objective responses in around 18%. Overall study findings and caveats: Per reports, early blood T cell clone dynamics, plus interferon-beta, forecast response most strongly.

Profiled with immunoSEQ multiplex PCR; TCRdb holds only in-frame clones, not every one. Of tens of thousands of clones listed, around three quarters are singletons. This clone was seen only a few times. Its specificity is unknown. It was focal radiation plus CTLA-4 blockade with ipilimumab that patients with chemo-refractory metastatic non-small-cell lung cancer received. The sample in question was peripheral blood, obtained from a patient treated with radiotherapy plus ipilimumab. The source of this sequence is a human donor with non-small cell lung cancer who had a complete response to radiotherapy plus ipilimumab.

The CDR3 here is CAWSPTGPGEKLFF. The CDR3 DNA sequence: TGTGCCTGGAGCCCCACTGGTCCGGGTGAAAAACTGTTTTTT. V gene TRBV30 combines with J gene TRBJ1-4; D call uncertain. Germline V lookup: CDR1 GTSNPN, CDR2 SVGIG (reference sequence). The germline V and J ends were trimmed by 3 bases and 7 bases, with 15 bases remaining between them. The CDR3 extends over 14 amino acids. Together with reference TRBV30 and TRBJ1-4, the CDR3 gives the full variable domain: SQTIHQWPATLVQPVGSPLSLECTVEGTSNPNLYWYRQAAGRGLQLLFYSVGIGQISSEVPQNLSASRPQDRQFILSSKKLLLSDSGFYLCAWSPTGPGEKLFFGSGTQLSVL.